Sequencing of this T cell receptor beta chain was carried out in a study of radiotherapy plus CTLA-4 blockade in lung cancer. V lost 2 bases and J lost 1, with 7 bases in between. The V gene's germline CDR1 is MNHEY and CDR2 SMNVEV (reference sequence). The CDR3 has 14 amino acids. TCRdb's copy holds only in-frame clones and misses some; the assay was immunoSEQ multiplex PCR. The sample has around 78,000 clones; around 79% are singletons. V and J are TRBV27 and TRBJ2-3; TRBD1 might be the D (5 bases). Sequenced material: peripheral blood, taken from a patient treated with radiotherapy plus ipilimumab. This receptor was taken from a human donor with non-small cell lung cancer who had a partial response to radiotherapy plus ipilimumab. Some clones in this sample may be carry-over from other donors' samples. CDR3 DNA sequence: TGTGCCAGCAGTTTACAGGGTGGCACAGATACGCAGTATTTT. This gives the protein CASSLQGGTDTQYF.